Each of the 32 T cell receptor beta chains below was sequenced from the same sample in a study of CD4 T cells in relation to SARS-CoV-2 and coronaviruses. No antigen has been identified for these receptors. Here immunoSEQ multiplex PCR was the method, and the copy in TCRdb shows in-frame clones only, minus some. The sample lists 35,000 or so clones, 77% occurring once. The sequencing input was memory CD4+ T cells from PBMCs, cultured in vitro. The receptors here all came from an adult with COVID-19.

V and J are TRBV21-1 and TRBJ2-1; no check of the table's D call, TRBD2, against the DNA was made. TRBV21-1 is classified as a pseudogene. The CDR3 consists of 19 residues. CDR3 bases: TGTGCCAGCAGCAAAGTCGTTGGGGGGGAGGGCCGTAGTTGGAATGAGCAGTTCTTC. Amino acid sequence: CASSKVVGGEGRSWNEQFF.

This chain connects TRBV30 to TRBJ2-7; TRBD1 aligns across 9 bases. Germline V lookup: CDR1 GTSNPN, CDR2 SVGIG (reference sequence). The CDR3 has 14 amino acids. The ends lost 3 bases at V and 2 bases at J; junction bases unmatched: 5. The CDR3 DNA reads TGTGCCTGGAGGGGACAGGGCTCTCCCTACGAGCAGTACTTC. Translation gives CAWRGQGSPYEQYF.

V gene TRBV11-2 combines with J gene TRBJ1-4; possible D gene TRBD1, 5 bases. CDR1 is SGHAT, CDR2 FQNNGV, per germline. The CDR3 extends over 17 amino acids. The V end lost 1 base, the J end lost 5 bases, and 17 bases lay between the germline ends. The CDR3 region is CASSLVPGNPANEKLFF. CDR3 coding DNA: TGTGCCAGCAGCTTAGTCCCAGGGAACCCCGCGAATGAAAAACTGTTTTTT.

The chain employs TRBV19 and TRBJ2-4; a weak D match, TRBD2 (6 bases). From germline, CDR1 is LNHDA and CDR2 SQIVND (reference sequence). V was cut by 4 bases and J by 6 bases, with 16 bases left in between. The CDR3 is 15 residues long. The CDR3 is CASSTIRGTGNIQYF. For the CDR3, the DNA is TGTGCCAGTAGTACAATCCGGGGGACGGGAAACATTCAGTACTTC. The full variable domain, its missing parts supplied by reference TRBV19 and TRBJ2-4, is DGGITQSPKYLFRKEGQNVTLSCEQNLNHDAMYWYRQDPGQGLRLIYYSQIVNDFQKGDIAEGYSVSREKKESFPLTVTSAQKNPTAFYLCASSTIRGTGNIQYFGAGTRLSVL.

The chain carries TRBV2 and TRBJ2-7, with a tentative D call TRBD2 (5 bases). The CDR3 extends over 13 amino acids. CDR1 is SNHLY, CDR2 FYNNEI, per germline. Trimming left V 4 bases short and J 7 bases short, with 14 bases between. The CDR3 reads CASSGSGVEEQYF. CDR3 DNA sequence: TGTGCCAGCAGTGGATCCGGGGTGGAGGAGCAGTACTTC. Filled out from reference TRBV2 and TRBJ2-7, the complete variable domain reads EPEVTQTPSHQVTQMGQEVILRCVPISNHLYFYWYRQILGQKVEFLVSFYNNEISEKSEIFDDQFSVERPDGSNFTLKIRSTKLEDSAMYFCASSGSGVEEQYFGPGTRLTVT.

V and J are TRBV7-8 and TRBJ2-7, with 12 bases matching TRBD2. The CDR3 spans 16 residues. Germline V gives CDR1 SGHVS, CDR2 FQNEAQ. J lost 4 bases, V lost 0 bases, and 4 bases had no gene match. CDR3 sequence reads: CASSLATGTSGYEQYF. The CDR3 nucleotides read TGTGCCAGCAGCTTAGCCACCGGGACTAGCGGGTACGAGCAGTACTTC.

The V gene is TRBV7-2, the J gene TRBJ2-7; possibly TRBD2 for D (6 bases). This CDR3 region has 15 residues. V was cut by 0 bases and J by 4 bases, with 13 bases left in between. CDR1 SGHTA and CDR2 FQGNSA come from the germline V gene. In DNA, the CDR3 is TGTGCCAGCAGCTTAGCGCGGGACTCCTCGTACGAGCAGTACTTC. Translation: CASSLARDSSYEQYF. Filled out from reference TRBV7-2 and TRBJ2-7, the complete variable domain reads GAGVSQSPSNKVTEKGKDVELRCDPISGHTALYWYRQSLGQGLEFLIYFQGNSAPDKSGLPSDRFSAERTGGSVSTLTIQRTQQEDSAVYLCASSLARDSSYEQYFGPGTRLTVT.

The V call is TRBV5-1, the J call TRBJ2-1; possibly TRBD1 for D (6 bases). The CDR3 runs to 14 residues. V was cut by 5 bases and J by 3 bases, with 12 bases left in between. Germline CDR1 is SGHRS and CDR2 is YFSETQ. The CDR3 DNA follows: TGCGCCAGCAGAACAGGGCAGAGCTACAATGAGCAGTTCTTC. Amino acid sequence: CASRTGQSYNEQFF.

The V and J genes are TRBV21-1 and TRBJ1-5. TRBV21-1 is described as a pseudogene. The CDR3 covers 14 residues. The CDR3 spells CASSRGGRDQPQHF. The CDR3 bases are TGTGCCAGCAGCAGGGGAGGGAGGGACCAGCCCCAGCATTTT.

This chain links TRBV24-1 with TRBJ2-3; D not resolved. The CDR3 extends over 15 amino acids. Germline loops: CDR1 KGHDR, CDR2 SFDVKD. Trimming removed 1 base at V and 0 bases at J, with 7 bases between. CDR3 nucleotide sequence: TGTGCCACCAGTGATTTTACTTCCAGCACAGATACGCAGTATTTT. Translated: CATSDFTSSTDTQYF.

This chain links TRBV6-4 with TRBJ2-1, with 9 bases identical to TRBD2. Germline lookup yields CDR1 MRHNA and CDR2 SNTAGT. Trimming at V came to 0 bases and at J to 4 bases, leaving 1 base not matched to a gene. The CDR3 is made up of 15 amino acids. The CDR3 protein is CASSDSSGSYNEQFF. The CDR3 bases are TGTGCCAGCAGTGACTCTAGCGGGAGTTACAATGAGCAGTTCTTC.

J is TRBJ2-7 and V is TRBV5-4; a weak D match, TRBD2 (6 bases). V was pared by 2 bases and J by 4 bases, with 10 bases between. The CDR3 runs to 13 residues. Per the germline V gene, CDR1 is SGHNT and CDR2 is YYREEE (reference sequence). As DNA, the CDR3 is TGTGCCAGCAGCTTCGGACGGGAGTACGAGCAGTACTTC. Protein product: CASSFGREYEQYF.

The chain carries TRBV5-1 and TRBJ2-7; TRBD2 aligns across 8 bases. The germline V gene encodes CDR1 SGHRS and CDR2 YFSETQ. V was clipped by 2 bases and J by 5 bases; unmatched bases: 9. CDR3 size: 15 residues. CDR3 sequence (DNA): TGCGCCAGCAGCTTCATCGCGGGAGGAGCGAACGAGCAGTACTTC. This gives the protein CASSFIAGGANEQYF. The whole variable domain, filled in from reference TRBV5-1 and TRBJ2-7, reads KAGVTQTPRYLIKTRGQQVTLSCSPISGHRSVSWYQQTPGQGLQFLFEYFSETQRNKGNFPGRFSGRQFSNSRSEMNVSTLELGDSALYLCASSFIAGGANEQYFGPGTRLTVT.

The chain joins TRBV6-6 to TRBJ2-5; D remains ambiguous. With 6 bases removed from V and 2 bases from J, the gap between germline ends came to 4 bases. This CDR3 region has 11 residues. The germline V gene has CDR1 MNHNY and CDR2 SVGAGI (reference sequence). The CDR3 DNA follows: TGTGCCAGCAGCCCACAAGAGACCCAGTACTTC. Its protein product is CASSPQETQYF.

This clone occurred once. This rearrangement joins TRBV3-1 (or the pseudogene TRBV3-2) to TRBJ2-7; 8 bases line up with TRBD1. The V segment lost 4 bases and the J segment 5 bases; nucleotides outside the gene matches: 13. In germline, CDR1 is LGHDT, CDR2 YNNKEL (reference sequence). The CDR3 loop spans 16 amino acids. CDR3 sequence: CASSPRPTGGGHEQYF. The CDR3 DNA is TGTGCCAGCAGCCCCCGGCCCACAGGGGGTGGGCACGAGCAGTACTTC.

This chain connects TRBV7-9 to TRBJ2-5; TRBD1 might be the D (6 bases). Germline loops: CDR1 SEHNR, CDR2 FQNEAQ (reference sequence). The CDR3 is 13 residues long. Trimming took off 3 bases at V and 4 bases at J, with 9 bases between the two ends. CDR3 residues: CASSFLQGETQYF. The CDR3 DNA reads TGTGCCAGCAGCTTCTTACAGGGAGAGACCCAGTACTTC.

The chain combines TRBV2 with TRBJ1-5, with D perhaps matching TRBD1 (5 bases). The V end was cut by 5 bases, the J end by 9 bases, with 17 bases between. The CDR3 covers 14 residues. CDR1 is SNHLY and CDR2 is FYNNEI in the germline V gene. The CDR3 DNA reads as TGTGCCAGCAGTTACGACAGAGAAGGGCGGCCCCAGCATTTT. This sequence encodes CASSYDREGRPQHF.

The chain has TRBV30 and TRBJ2-1, with D uncertain. This CDR3 spans 12 amino acids. Germline lookup yields CDR1 GTSNPN and CDR2 SVGIG (reference sequence). V was cut by 3 bases and J by 4 bases, with 7 bases left in between. Here the CDR3 reads CAWRPLYNEQFF. CDR3 in DNA: TGTGCCTGGAGACCGTTGTACAATGAGCAGTTCTTC. Full variable domain (remainder filled in from reference TRBV30 and TRBJ2-1): SQTIHQWPATLVQPVGSPLSLECTVEGTSNPNLYWYRQAAGRGLQLLFYSVGIGQISSEVPQNLSASRPQDRQFILSSKKLLLSDSGFYLCAWRPLYNEQFFGPGTRLTVL.

This clone was recorded once. The gene calls are TRBV24-1 and TRBJ1-3; 10 positions match TRBD1. The V segment lost 3 bases and the J segment 0 bases; nucleotides outside the gene matches: 10. This CDR3 has 19 residues. Germline CDR1 and CDR2: KGHDR and SFDVKD. The CDR3 nucleotides read TGTGCCACCAGTGATCCTCCGGGACAGGGGCGAAACTCTGGAAACACCATATATTTT. It encodes CATSDPPGQGRNSGNTIYF.

The genes are TRBV4-1 and TRBJ2-1, with D hard to call. This CDR3 is 15 amino acids long. The ends were cut back, 1 base at V and 5 bases at J, with 12 bases in the middle. In germline, CDR1 is MGHRA, CDR2 YSYEKL. CDR3 sequence (DNA): TGCGCCAGCAGCCAAGGTAGGCTATTTAACAATGAGCAGTTCTTC. Its translation: CASSQGRLFNNEQFF.

The rearrangement links TRBV10-3 to TRBJ1-1, with D perhaps matching TRBD1 (5 bases). Between the trimmed V and J ends, which lost 7 bases and 4 bases, there was a span of 13 bases. The CDR3 is made up of 13 amino acids. In germline, CDR1 is ENHRY, CDR2 SYGVKD. CDR3 nucleotide sequence: TGTGCCATCAAGGCCTCGGGGACCACTGAAGCTTTCTTT. This sequence encodes CAIKASGTTEAFF.

The DNA for the CDR3 is TGTGCCAGCAGTTTTGGGGGCAGCGCCTACGAGCAGTACTTC. Protein: CASSFGGSAYEQYF. V and J are TRBV28 and TRBJ2-7, with a tentative D call TRBD1 (6 bases). With 3 bases removed from V and 2 bases from J, the gap between germline ends came to 11 bases. Germline V gene data show CDR1 as MDHEN and CDR2 as SYDVKM. CDR3 length equals 14 residues.

This chain uses TRBV6-5 with TRBJ2-3, with a possible D match to TRBD1 (7 bases). The CDR3 runs to 15 residues. Looked up from germline, CDR1 is MNHEY and CDR2 is SVGAGI. V was cut by 4 bases and J by 4 bases, with 15 bases left in between. The CDR3 sequence is CASSSTQGRPDTQYF. The CDR3 bases are TGTGCCAGCAGTTCCACACAGGGGAGGCCAGATACGCAGTATTTT.

This chain uses TRBV28 with TRBJ1-4; no reliable D call. Germline-derived CDR1 and CDR2 are MDHEN and SYDVKM. V lost 5 bases to trimming and J lost 0 bases, with 13 bases between them. The CDR3 runs to 16 residues. The CDR3, as DNA: TGTGCCAGCAGTGCCCCCACGTGGGCAACTAATGAAAAACTGTTTTTT. It translates to CASSAPTWATNEKLFF.

This clone was recorded only once. This chain uses TRBV28 with TRBJ1-5, with 7 bases matching TRBD1. CDR3 size: 12 residues. The V gene end was trimmed by 10 bases and the J gene end by 5 bases; junction bases not matched to a gene: 5. Germline CDR1 is MDHEN and CDR2 is SYDVKM. The CDR3 sequence: CATWDRHQPQHF. CDR3 nucleotides: TGTGCCACATGGGACAGACATCAGCCCCAGCATTTT.

The chain recombines TRBV4-1 with TRBJ1-6; 7 bases map to TRBD1. The CDR3 length is 15 residues. Germline trimming cut 4 bases from V and 9 bases from J; bases unmatched to any gene: 9. Germline V gives CDR1 MGHRA, CDR2 YSYEKL. The chain's CDR3 is CASSLEGQLFSPLHF. DNA of the CDR3: TGCGCCAGCAGCCTTGAGGGACAGCTATTTTCACCCCTCCACTTT.

The rearrangement links TRBV28 to TRBJ1-6; 7 positions match TRBD1. Looked up from germline, CDR1 is MDHEN and CDR2 is SYDVKM. The CDR3 has 16 amino acids. V was pared by 7 bases and J by 9 bases, with 15 bases of the junction left unmatched. CDR3 nucleotide sequence: TGTGCCAGCACCACAAGGCGTAGGGACAGATCTTCACCCCTCCACTTT. This encodes CASTTRRRDRSSPLHF.

CDR3 sequence reads: CASSWGLAGGGYEQYF. The CDR3 DNA follows: TGTGCCAGCAGTTGGGGACTAGCGGGAGGGGGCTACGAGCAGTACTTC. V usage is TRBV27 and J usage is TRBJ2-7, with TRBD2 matching over 16 bases. Germline loops: CDR1 MNHEY, CDR2 SMNVEV (reference sequence). CDR3 size: 16 residues. V shed 4 bases and J 3 bases; nucleotides not matched to a gene: 3.

Here the CDR3 DNA reads TGTGCCAGCAGTTTAATCGGCCAGGGACGGGAGACCCAGTACTTC. Protein: CASSLIGQGRETQYF. This sequence joins TRBV27 and TRBJ2-5, with D perhaps being TRBD1 or TRBD2 (5 bases each). The CDR3 runs 15 residues. The germline V gene has CDR1 MNHEY and CDR2 SMNVEV (reference sequence). The ends were cut back, 2 bases at V and 5 bases at J, with 15 bases in the middle.

DNA of the CDR3: TGTGCCAGCAGTGAGGCGGGTGGGGGAGTAGATACGCAGTATTTT. This sequence encodes CASSEAGGGVDTQYF. The genes are TRBV2 and TRBJ2-3; D is possibly TRBD1 or TRBD2 (5 bases each). From germline, CDR1 is SNHLY and CDR2 FYNNEI. Deletions cut 3 bases from V and 5 bases from J, with 15 bases between. The CDR3 runs to 15 residues.

The chain couples TRBV6-1 to TRBJ2-6; 7 positions match TRBD2. The CDR3 sequence is 16 residues long. Germline-derived CDR1 and CDR2 are MNHNS and SASEGT. Losses at the gene ends were 3 bases for V and 0 bases for J; bases not matched to a gene: 2. The CDR3 coding sequence is TGTGCCAGCAGTGATGCTAGCGGCTCTGGGGCCAACGTCCTGACTTTC. Amino acid sequence: CASSDASGSGANVLTF.

This chain links TRBV18 with TRBJ2-7; 7 bases align to TRBD2. Trimming took 5 bases from V and 7 from J; bases not matched to a gene: 11. The germline gives CDR1 KGHSH, CDR2 LQKENI. The CDR3 length is 14 residues. The chain's CDR3 is CASSSNIAGGEQYF. Here the CDR3 DNA reads TGTGCCAGCTCATCCAACATAGCGGGCGGTGAGCAGTACTTC.